In its sample, the clone carrying this TCR beta chain was seen a few times. CDR3 length equals 18 residues. Between the trimmed V and J ends, which lost 2 bases and 3 bases, there was a span of 20 bases. Germline V lookup: CDR1 SGHTA, CDR2 FQGNSA. This entry belongs to a study of blood T cell repertoires in COVID-19. Study details: Sources were T cells, B-cell-depleted T cells, or PBMCs; the material itself was cDNA or gDNA.

Participants, about 18 to 95 years old, spanned approximately 26 US areas. TCRdb's copy holds only in-frame clones and misses some; the assay was immunoSEQ multiplex PCR. The profile shows about 180,000 clones, 65% to 85% of them singletons. Sequencing input: PBMCs or T cells enriched from blood (not recorded which). The J gene is TRBJ1-5, the V gene TRBV7-2, with a tentative D call TRBD1 (5 bases). This receptor was identified in a woman aged 35 to 49 with acute COVID-19. The CDR3 DNA follows: TGTGCCAGCAGCTTATTGAGCCGGGCCGACAGATACAATCAGCCCCAGCATTTT. Translation: CASSLLSRADRYNQPQHF.